This TCR beta chain was obtained from a study of vaccination and CD4 T cells after COVID-19. The wider study: A median of approximately 100 days (range 35 to 161) separated diagnosis from post-COVID sampling.

Sequencing of the DNA from cultured CD4+ T cells was carried out with the Oncomine TCR Beta short-read assay. A single record per CDR3 protein comes from TCRdb applying MiXCR to the PCR reads. Counted here are around 26,000 distinct CDR3 sequences, 35% to 50% occurring once; the ten biggest clones make up approximately 10%. Study conclusions and caveats: SARS-CoV-2-reactive clonotypes showed a nonsignificant median rise from about 20 to 38.

About this clonotype: Its antigen remains unknown.

Indicated treatment: roughly nine-day PBMC culture with coronavirus spike peptide pools or control peptides (ViraFEST assay). Before TCRs were sequenced, ViraFEST expanded antigen-specific T cells with peptide pools. The clonotype originates from a human donor who had recovered from COVID-19. The source material was CD4+ T cells from blood, cultured in vitro.

The CDR3 spells CASSPGTYTDTQYF. CDR3 sequence (DNA): TGTGCCAGCAGTCCCGGGACTTACACAGATACGCAGTATTTT. The chain carries TRBV27 and TRBJ2-3; tentative D call: TRBD2 (6 bases). V was clipped by 5 bases and J by 2 bases, with 11 bases between them. In germline, CDR1 is MNHEY, CDR2 SMNVEV (reference sequence). The CDR3 is made up of 14 amino acids.